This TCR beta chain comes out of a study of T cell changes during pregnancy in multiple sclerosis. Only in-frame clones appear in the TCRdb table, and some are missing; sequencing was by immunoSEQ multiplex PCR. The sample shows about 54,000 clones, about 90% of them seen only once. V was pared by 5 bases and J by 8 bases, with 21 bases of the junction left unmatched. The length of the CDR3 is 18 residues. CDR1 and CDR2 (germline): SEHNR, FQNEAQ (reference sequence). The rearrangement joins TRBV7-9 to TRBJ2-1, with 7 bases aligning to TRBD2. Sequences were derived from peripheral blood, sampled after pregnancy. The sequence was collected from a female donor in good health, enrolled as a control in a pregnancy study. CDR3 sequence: CASSPPFRVAGPRDEQFF. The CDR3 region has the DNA TGTGCCAGCAGCCCCCCGTTCCGAGTAGCGGGTCCTAGGGATGAGCAGTTCTTC.